The entry below gives a single TCR beta chain sequence along with its context. It has no known antigen specificity. One base away there is no much larger clone; base qualities are not given. The time point label corresponds to: baseline before first vaccination. Vaccinee samples came from UK trials COV001 and COV002, including a single-blind randomized controlled phase 2/3 trial of AZD1222 (ChAdOx1 nCoV-19) in healthy adults. For TCRbeta chain sequencing, PBMC samples from trial participants were taken at day 0 and at day 28 after the second dose. The source of the sample is a study of T cell responses to AZD1222 COVID-19 vaccine (dated by TCRdb to the early 2020s). The study in broad terms: AZD1222 recipients with second doses at about 4 weeks or about 12 weeks were pooled, because spike-specific TCR depth and breadth did not differ between schedules. TCR sequencing covered more than 230 trial participants: 200 to 220 given two doses of AZD1222 and 26 given two doses of MenACWY control vaccine. Trial participants were enrolled by age into 18-55, 56-69 and 70-plus year subgroups, with 148, 28 and 57 TCR-sequenced participants respectively. General findings and caveats noted by the study authors: A significant rise in spike-specific TCR breadth and depth was observed after two AZD1222 doses relative to day 0 and relative to MenACWY recipients. In the small 56-69-year group, the increase in depth fell short of significance, most likely because of low power. Only five to seven AZD1222 recipients were SARS-CoV-2 seropositive at baseline, limiting conclusions about previously exposed vaccinees. Participants were mostly white British, with more females than males. The authors suggested clonal diversity may have been underestimated. Because no day 14 peak-response samples were available, repertoires were characterized only after the peak T cell response. Nearly half of unique spike-specific TCRs reportedly recognized epitopes outside regions mutated in the B.1.351 and B.1.1.7 variants. The whole spike protein was spanned by vaccine-associated CD4 TCRs, and dominant responses were seen in regions 160-218 and 743-854.

The CDR3 regions of human TCRbeta chains were subjected to immunosequencing. The original methods were these. Repertoire TCRs were matched against a reference library of SARS-CoV-2-specific TCRs generated with the MIRA antigen-specificity platform. Breadth was defined as the fraction of unique TCRs that were SARS-CoV-2-associated. Depth was defined as the fraction of total T cells that were SARS-CoV-2-associated. Each spike-specific TCR was assigned to its reactive spike region and to a CD4 or CD8 class using the MIRA data. Log10-transformed breadth and depth values were compared by one-way ANOVA with Sidak's multiple comparisons tests. TCRdb limited this immuneACCESS table to in-frame rearrangements with V and J called. A share of clones is missing; checked studies link under half to unresolved V genes, and the rest is unexplained. V and J calls and clone size follow that table, whereas D and trimming were derived from the DNA. Counted in this sample were approximately 100,000 clones; 88% of them appeared once. Together, the top ten hold 20% of the sample.

The CDR3 runs 13 amino acids, cysteine and phenylalanine included. The DNA shown is the 39-base CDR3, in frame from base 1. V is pared back by 3 bases and J by 5 bases, with 8 bases lying between the germline termini. The starting material was peripheral blood, obtained on day 0 of AZD1222 vaccination. Recombination linked TRBV12-3 or TRBV12-4 to TRBJ1-5; no confident D gene assignment can be made. The receptor's source is an adult in good health. The nucleotide sequence is given as TGTGCCAGCAGTTTCCAAGGAGATCAGCCCCAGCATTTT. Its amino acids are CASSFQGDQPQHF.